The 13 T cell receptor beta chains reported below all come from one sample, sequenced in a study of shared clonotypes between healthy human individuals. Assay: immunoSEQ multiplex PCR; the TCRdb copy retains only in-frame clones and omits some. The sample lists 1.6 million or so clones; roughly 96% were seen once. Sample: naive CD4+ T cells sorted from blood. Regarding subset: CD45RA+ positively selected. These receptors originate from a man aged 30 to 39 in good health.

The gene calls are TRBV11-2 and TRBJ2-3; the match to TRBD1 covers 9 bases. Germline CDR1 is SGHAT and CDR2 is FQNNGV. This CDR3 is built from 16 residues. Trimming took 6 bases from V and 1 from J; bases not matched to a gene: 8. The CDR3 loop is CASRVPGQGRTDTQYF. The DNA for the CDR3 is TGTGCCAGCAGGGTACCGGGACAGGGACGCACAGATACGCAGTATTTT.

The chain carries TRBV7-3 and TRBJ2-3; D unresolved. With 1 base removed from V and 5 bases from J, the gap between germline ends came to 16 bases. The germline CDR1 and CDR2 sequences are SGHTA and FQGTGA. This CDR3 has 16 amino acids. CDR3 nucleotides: TGTGCCAGCAGCTTAAAATCCGGTTGGGCTAAAGATACGCAGTATTTT. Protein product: CASSLKSGWAKDTQYF.

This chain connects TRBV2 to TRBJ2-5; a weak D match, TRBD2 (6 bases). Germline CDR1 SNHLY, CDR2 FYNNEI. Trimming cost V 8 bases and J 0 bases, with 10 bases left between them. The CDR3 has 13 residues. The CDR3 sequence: CASGGGYQETQYF. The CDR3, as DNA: TGTGCCAGCGGCGGAGGGTACCAAGAGACCCAGTACTTC.

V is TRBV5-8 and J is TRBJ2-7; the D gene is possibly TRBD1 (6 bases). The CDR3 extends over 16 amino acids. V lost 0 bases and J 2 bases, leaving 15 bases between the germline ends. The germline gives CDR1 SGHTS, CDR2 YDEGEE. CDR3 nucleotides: TGTGCCAGCAGCTTGGCGACTCGAAGGGGGACCTACGAGCAGTACTTC. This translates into CASSLATRRGTYEQYF.

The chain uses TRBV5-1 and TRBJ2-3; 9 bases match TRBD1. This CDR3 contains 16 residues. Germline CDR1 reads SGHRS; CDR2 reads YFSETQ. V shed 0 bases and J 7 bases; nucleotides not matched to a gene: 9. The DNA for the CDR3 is TGCGCCAGCAGCTTGGAAGGGGACAGGGAGGTAAATACGCAGTATTTT. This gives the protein CASSLEGDREVNTQYF.

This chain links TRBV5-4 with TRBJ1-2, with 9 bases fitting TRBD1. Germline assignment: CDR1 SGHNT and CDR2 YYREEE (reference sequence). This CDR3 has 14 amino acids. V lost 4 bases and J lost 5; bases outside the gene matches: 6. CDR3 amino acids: CASSRGQGTYGYTF. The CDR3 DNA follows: TGTGCCAGCAGCCGAGGACAGGGGACATATGGCTACACCTTC.

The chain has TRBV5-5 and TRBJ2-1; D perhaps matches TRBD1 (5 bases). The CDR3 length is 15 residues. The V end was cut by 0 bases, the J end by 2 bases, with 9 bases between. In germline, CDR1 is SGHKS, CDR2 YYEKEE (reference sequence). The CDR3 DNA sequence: TGTGCCAGCAGCTTGGATATGGGGCCCTACAATGAGCAGTTCTTC. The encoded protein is CASSLDMGPYNEQFF.

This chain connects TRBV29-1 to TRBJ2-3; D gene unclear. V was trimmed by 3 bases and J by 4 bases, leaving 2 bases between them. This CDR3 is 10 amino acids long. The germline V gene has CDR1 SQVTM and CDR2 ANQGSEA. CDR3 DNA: TGCAGCGTTGACGCAGATACGCAGTATTTT. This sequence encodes CSVDADTQYF.

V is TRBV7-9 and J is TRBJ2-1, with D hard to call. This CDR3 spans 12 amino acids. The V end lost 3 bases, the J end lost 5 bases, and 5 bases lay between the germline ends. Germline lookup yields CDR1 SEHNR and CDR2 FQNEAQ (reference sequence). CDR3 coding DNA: TGTGCCAGCAGCTTGTGGAACAATGAGCAGTTCTTC. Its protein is CASSLWNNEQFF.

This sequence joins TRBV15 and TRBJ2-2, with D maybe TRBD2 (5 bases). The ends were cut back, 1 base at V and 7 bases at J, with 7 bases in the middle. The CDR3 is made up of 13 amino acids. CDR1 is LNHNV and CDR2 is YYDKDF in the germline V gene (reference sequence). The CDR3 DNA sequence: TGTGCCACCAGCAGAGTAGCGCGCGGGGAGCTGTTTTTT. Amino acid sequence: CATSRVARGELFF.

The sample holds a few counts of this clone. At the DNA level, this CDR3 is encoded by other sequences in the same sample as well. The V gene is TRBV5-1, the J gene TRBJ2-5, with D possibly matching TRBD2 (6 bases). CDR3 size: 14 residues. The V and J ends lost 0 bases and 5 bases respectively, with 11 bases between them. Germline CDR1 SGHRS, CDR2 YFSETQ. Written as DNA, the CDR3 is TGCGCCAGCAGCTTGGGACTAGTCGGGGAGACCCAGTACTTC. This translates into CASSLGLVGETQYF.

CDR3 sequence: CASSEAWTSGEQYF. The CDR3 region has the DNA TGTGCCAGCAGTGAAGCATGGACTAGCGGGGAACAGTACTTC. The chain links TRBV2 to TRBJ2-5; 12 positions agree with TRBD2. The CDR3 has 14 amino acids. V was clipped by 0 bases and J by 11 bases; unmatched bases: 4. Germline CDR1 reads SNHLY; CDR2 reads FYNNEI. The variable domain in full, completed from reference TRBV2 and TRBJ2-5, reads EPEVTQTPSHQVTQMGQEVILRCVPISNHLYFYWYRQILGQKVEFLVSFYNNEISEKSEIFDDQFSVERPDGSNFTLKIRSTKLEDSAMYFCASSEAWTSGEQYFGPGTRLLVL.

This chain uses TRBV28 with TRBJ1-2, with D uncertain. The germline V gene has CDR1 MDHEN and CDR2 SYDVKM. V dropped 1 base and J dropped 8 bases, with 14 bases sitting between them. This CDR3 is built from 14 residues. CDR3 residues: CASSLFIRVSGYTF. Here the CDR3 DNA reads TGTGCCAGCAGTTTATTTATACGAGTCTCGGGCTACACCTTC.